This is a list of T cell receptor beta chains from one sample in a study of T-cell reconstitution after alpha-beta-depleted transplantation in children. Each CDR3 protein gets one entry after TCRdb re-called the PCR reads with MiXCR. The sample has 500,000 to 750,000 distinct CDR3 sequences; 10% to 15% are singletons. The sample consisted of PBMCs, mostly from graft donor cells, taken 360 days after TCRalphabeta/CD19-depleted stem cell transplant. These receptors were obtained from a male patient younger than 18 who had a stem cell transplant for acute myeloid leukemia, so the T cells may come from the graft donor. CDR3s include the opening cysteine and the closing phenylalanine or tryptophan. The D gene is left open where the match is weak. Only part of the rows carry a size: once, few, many, or a class if the clone is expanded.

CDR3 DNA: TGTGCCAGCAGTGCGACTAGCGGGAGATTCTACGAGCAGTACTTC
CDR3 protein: CASSATSGRFYEQYF
clone size: .
J gene: TRBJ2-7
D gene: TRBD2
V gene: TRBV27

CDR3 DNA: TGTGCCAGCAGTTTAATGGCGGGTTACTACAATGAGCAGTTCTTC
CDR3 protein: CASSLMAGYYNEQFF
clone size: few
J gene: TRBJ2-1
D gene: .
V gene: TRBV12-3/TRBV12-4

CDR3 DNA: TGTGCCAGCAGCCAAGTGCAGGGGGCCGGGGAGCAGTACTTC
CDR3 protein: CASSQVQGAGEQYF
clone size: few
J gene: TRBJ2-7
D gene: TRBD1
V gene: TRBV14

CDR3 DNA: TGCAGTGCTAGAGAGTTTCTGGGGGCCGCCTACGAGCAGTACTTC
CDR3 protein: CSAREFLGAAYEQYF
clone size: few
J gene: TRBJ2-7
D gene: .
V gene: TRBV20-1

CDR3 DNA: TGTGCCTTCTGTTTAGAGTCCCCGGGACTAGCGGGAACCAATGAGCAGTTCTTC
CDR3 protein: CAFCLESPGLAGTNEQFF
clone size: .
J gene: TRBJ2-1
D gene: TRBD2
V gene: TRBV2

CDR3 DNA: TGCAGCGTTGATGGGGACAGGGGGCCCGGGGAGCTGTTTTTT
CDR3 protein: CSVDGDRGPGELFF
clone size: many
J gene: TRBJ2-2
D gene: TRBD1
V gene: TRBV29-1

CDR3 DNA: TGTGCCAGCAGTTACTGGGCGGAACTCTACGAGCAGTACTTC
CDR3 protein: CASSYWAELYEQYF
clone size: .
J gene: TRBJ2-7
D gene: .
V gene: TRBV6-5

CDR3 DNA: TGTGCCAGCATCTCCTACGGGGAGAACACTGAAGCTTTCTTT
CDR3 protein: CASISYGENTEAFF
clone size: few
J gene: TRBJ1-1
D gene: .
V gene: TRBV11-2

CDR3 DNA: TGTGCCAGCAGTTCCCCCTGGGGTAGGAACCCCTACGAGCAGTACTTC
CDR3 protein: CASSSPWGRNPYEQYF
clone size: .
J gene: TRBJ2-7
D gene: .
V gene: TRBV12-3/TRBV12-4

CDR3 DNA: TGTGCCACCAGCAGAGTCCCTAGCGGGATTATCTCTTACAATGAGCAGTTCTTC
CDR3 protein: CATSRVPSGIISYNEQFF
clone size: many
J gene: TRBJ2-1
D gene: TRBD2
V gene: TRBV15

CDR3 DNA: TGTGCCAGCACCGGCGGGAGGTCAGATACGCAGTATTTT
CDR3 protein: CASTGGRSDTQYF
clone size: few
J gene: TRBJ2-3
D gene: TRBD2
V gene: TRBV12-3/TRBV12-4

CDR3 DNA: TGCAGCGTTATCCCGAGAGGACAAATCTACGATGAGCAGTACTTC
CDR3 protein: CSVIPRGQIYDEQYF
clone size: .
J gene: TRBJ2-7
D gene: .
V gene: TRBV29-1

CDR3 DNA: TGTGCCACCAGCAGGGGACAGGGGAATGAGGACGAGCAGTACTTC
CDR3 protein: CATSRGQGNEDEQYF
clone size: .
J gene: TRBJ2-7
D gene: TRBD1
V gene: TRBV15

CDR3 DNA: TGTGCCACCAGCACCGGACTAGCGGACCTCGAGCAGTACTTC
CDR3 protein: CATSTGLADLEQYF
clone size: .
J gene: TRBJ2-7
D gene: TRBD2
V gene: TRBV15

CDR3 DNA: TGTGCCAGCAGCGTAAATCCAGGGGGCTTGAACACTGAAGCTTTCTTT
CDR3 protein: CASSVNPGGLNTEAFF
clone size: many
J gene: TRBJ1-1
D gene: TRBD1
V gene: TRBV9

CDR3 DNA: TGTGCCAGCAGTCCAGGGGGAGTATTT
CDR3 protein: CASSPGGVF
clone size: few
J gene: TRBJ2-3
D gene: TRBD1
V gene: TRBV12-3/TRBV12-4

CDR3 DNA: TGTGCCAGCAGTCCAGGGGGGATACAAGAGACCCAGTACTTC
CDR3 protein: CASSPGGIQETQYF
clone size: .
J gene: TRBJ2-5
D gene: .
V gene: TRBV12-3/TRBV12-4

CDR3 DNA: TGCAGTGCTCCTATCGCAGTTAGCTCCTATAATTCACCCCTCCACTTT
CDR3 protein: CSAPIAVSSYNSPLHF
clone size: .
J gene: TRBJ1-6
D gene: .
V gene: TRBV20-1

CDR3 DNA: TGCAGTGCTAGAGATCTTGAGAGGGGATTAATCTACGAGCAGTACTTC
CDR3 protein: CSARDLERGLIYEQYF
clone size: .
J gene: TRBJ2-7
D gene: .
V gene: TRBV20-1

CDR3 DNA: TGTGCCAGCACCTTCTCAACCCAGGGGAACACTGAAGCTTTCTTT
CDR3 protein: CASTFSTQGNTEAFF
clone size: few
J gene: TRBJ1-1
D gene: .
V gene: TRBV18

CDR3 DNA: TGTGCCAGCAGCCCCCGACTAGGCCCCTACAATGAGCAGTTCTTC
CDR3 protein: CASSPRLGPYNEQFF
clone size: few
J gene: TRBJ2-1
D gene: .
V gene: TRBV9

CDR3 DNA: TGTGCCAGCAGACCGCACCTCAGCAGGGGACTAGAGGAGCAGTACTTC
CDR3 protein: CASRPHLSRGLEEQYF
clone size: many
J gene: TRBJ2-7
D gene: TRBD2
V gene: TRBV7-9

CDR3 DNA: TGTGCCAGCAGTCAGGGACAGGGGGCAAATTCACCCCTCCACTTT
CDR3 protein: CASSQGQGANSPLHF
clone size: .
J gene: TRBJ1-6
D gene: TRBD1
V gene: TRBV6-1

CDR3 DNA: TGTGCCACCAGTATTTGCCGCCTCACATCCTACGAGCAGTACTTC
CDR3 protein: CATSICRLTSYEQYF
clone size: many
J gene: TRBJ2-7
D gene: .
V gene: TRBV24-1

CDR3 DNA: TGCGCCAGCAGCTTGTCATTTGGTGAGCAGTTCTTC
CDR3 protein: CASSLSFGEQFF
clone size: many
J gene: TRBJ2-1
D gene: .
V gene: TRBV5-1

CDR3 DNA: TGTGCCAGCAGCTTAACAGGGATACCCTACGAGCAGTACTTC
CDR3 protein: CASSLTGIPYEQYF
clone size: many
J gene: TRBJ2-7
D gene: .
V gene: TRBV7-9

CDR3 DNA: TGCAGCGTTGGCGGGTCCAGCACAGATACGCAGTATTTT
CDR3 protein: CSVGGSSTDTQYF
clone size: .
J gene: TRBJ2-3
D gene: .
V gene: TRBV29-1

CDR3 DNA: TGTGCCAGCAGTTGGTTGGGAGCCAAAAACATTCAGTACTTC
CDR3 protein: CASSWLGAKNIQYF
clone size: .
J gene: TRBJ2-4
D gene: .
V gene: TRBV27

CDR3 DNA: TGCGCCAGCAGCCAAGGCGAGGGCGACACTGAAGCTTTCTTT
CDR3 protein: CASSQGEGDTEAFF
clone size: .
J gene: TRBJ1-1
D gene: .
V gene: TRBV4-3

CDR3 DNA: TGTGCCAGCAGTTACAGATACAATGAGCAGTTCTTC
CDR3 protein: CASSYRYNEQFF
clone size: .
J gene: TRBJ2-1
D gene: .
V gene: TRBV12-3/TRBV12-4

CDR3 DNA: TGCAGTGCTAGAGGGGGCATTAGCGGGCTAGATAATGAGCAGTTCTTC
CDR3 protein: CSARGGISGLDNEQFF
clone size: .
J gene: TRBJ2-1
D gene: TRBD2
V gene: TRBV20-1

CDR3 DNA: TGTGCCAGCAGCTTCCGGACTAGCGGGAGTTGGCAGAATGAGCAGTTCTTC
CDR3 protein: CASSFRTSGSWQNEQFF
clone size: .
J gene: TRBJ2-1
D gene: TRBD2
V gene: TRBV5-6

CDR3 DNA: TGTGCCAGCAGTTTAACCGAGGGCGGGGAGCTGTTTTTT
CDR3 protein: CASSLTEGGELFF
clone size: many
J gene: TRBJ2-2
D gene: .
V gene: TRBV12-3/TRBV12-4

CDR3 DNA: TGCAGTGCTGGGAGGATGGCAGATACGCAGTATTTT
CDR3 protein: CSAGRMADTQYF
clone size: .
J gene: TRBJ2-3
D gene: .
V gene: TRBV20-1

CDR3 DNA: TGCAGCGTTGCTGGGCAGGGCCCAGATACGCAGTATTTT
CDR3 protein: CSVAGQGPDTQYF
clone size: many
J gene: TRBJ2-3
D gene: .
V gene: TRBV29-1

CDR3 DNA: TGCGCCAGCAGCCAAGTTTTAGGCATAGTCCCAGATACGCAGTATTTT
CDR3 protein: CASSQVLGIVPDTQYF
clone size: once
J gene: TRBJ2-3
D gene: .
V gene: TRBV4-3

CDR3 DNA: TGTGCCTGGGGACAGGGTTTCTACGAGCAGTACTTC
CDR3 protein: CAWGQGFYEQYF
clone size: .
J gene: TRBJ2-7
D gene: TRBD1
V gene: TRBV30

CDR3 DNA: TGTGCCAGCAGAGAAAGGGGGTCTAATGAAAAACTGTTTTTT
CDR3 protein: CASRERGSNEKLFF
clone size: few
J gene: TRBJ1-4
D gene: .
V gene: TRBV28

CDR3 DNA: TGTGCCAGCAGCCGCCTACCGCCTTCCGAGCAGTACTTC
CDR3 protein: CASSRLPPSEQYF
clone size: few
J gene: TRBJ2-7
D gene: .
V gene: TRBV28

CDR3 DNA: TGTGCCAGCAGCTTAAACAGGGCGGGACTCTACGAGCAGTACTTC
CDR3 protein: CASSLNRAGLYEQYF
clone size: few
J gene: TRBJ2-7
D gene: .
V gene: TRBV7-2

CDR3 DNA: TGTGCCAGCAGCCAAGTCTTGAGCCTAGCGGGAGCCTACGAGCAGTACTTC
CDR3 protein: CASSQVLSLAGAYEQYF
clone size: many
J gene: TRBJ2-7
D gene: TRBD2
V gene: TRBV3-1

CDR3 DNA: TGTGCCACCAATGGGGGCGACACAGATACGCAGTATTTT
CDR3 protein: CATNGGDTDTQYF
clone size: .
J gene: TRBJ2-3
D gene: .
V gene: TRBV24-1

CDR3 DNA: TGCAGCGCCTTGAAGATAGCGGGAGAGACCCAGTACTTC
CDR3 protein: CSALKIAGETQYF
clone size: many
J gene: TRBJ2-5
D gene: TRBD2
V gene: TRBV29-1

CDR3 DNA: TGTGCCAGCAGGGGCATGTTTTACGAGCAGTACTTC
CDR3 protein: CASRGMFYEQYF
clone size: medium-sized
J gene: TRBJ2-7
D gene: .
V gene: TRBV27

CDR3 DNA: TGTGCCAGCAGCCAGGGGGACAGGGGGCGACAGCAGTACTTC
CDR3 protein: CASSQGDRGRQQYF
clone size: many
J gene: TRBJ2-7
D gene: TRBD1
V gene: TRBV3-1

CDR3 DNA: TGCGCCAGCAGCTCGCTGGGGGGTTCGAGGCAAGAGACCCAGTACTTC
CDR3 protein: CASSSLGGSRQETQYF
clone size: once
J gene: TRBJ2-5
D gene: .
V gene: TRBV5-1

CDR3 DNA: TGCGCCAGCAGCCAAGAGTGGGGACAGGGGGCCGTCTCTGGAAACACCATATATTTT
CDR3 protein: CASSQEWGQGAVSGNTIYF
clone size: few
J gene: TRBJ1-3
D gene: TRBD1
V gene: TRBV4-3

CDR3 DNA: TGTGCCAGCAGTTTTGGGACGCTAAGGGTCTCCAATGAGCAGTTCTTC
CDR3 protein: CASSFGTLRVSNEQFF
clone size: .
J gene: TRBJ2-1
D gene: .
V gene: TRBV27

CDR3 DNA: TGCAGCGTTGACCCAGGGGGCCACATTCAGTACTTC
CDR3 protein: CSVDPGGHIQYF
clone size: .
J gene: TRBJ2-4
D gene: TRBD1
V gene: TRBV29-1

CDR3 DNA: TGTGCCAGCAGCTTACTCGACAGGGGGCCTGGCTACACCTTC
CDR3 protein: CASSLLDRGPGYTF
clone size: .
J gene: TRBJ1-2
D gene: TRBD1
V gene: TRBV7-8

CDR3 DNA: TGTGCCACCAGCAGAGCGGACAGGGGGCTGAATTCACCCCTCCACTTT
CDR3 protein: CATSRADRGLNSPLHF
clone size: .
J gene: TRBJ1-6
D gene: TRBD1
V gene: TRBV15

CDR3 DNA: TGTGCCAGCAGCCCGACTAGCCTTAGCAATGAGCAGTTCTTC
CDR3 protein: CASSPTSLSNEQFF
clone size: .
J gene: TRBJ2-1
D gene: TRBD2
V gene: TRBV7-6